The TCR beta chain under discussion was sequenced for a study of T cell responses to AZD1222 COVID-19 vaccine. On this clone itself: The antigen is not known.

TCRdb keeps only in-frame clones here, not all; method: immunoSEQ multiplex PCR. Of under 20,000 clones listed, around 81% are singletons. Study-wide points: Donors in the cohort were predominantly white British and more often female, and clonal diversity was possibly underestimated. At study baseline, merely five or six AZD1222 recipients were seropositive. Spike-specific TCRs gained breadth and depth after people received two AZD1222 doses.

CDR3 length equals 19 residues. V was pared by 2 bases and J by 2 bases, with 7 bases of the junction left unmatched. Germline V lookup: CDR1 MDHEN, CDR2 SYDVKM. This clonotype was sampled from an adult who received the AZD1222 COVID-19 vaccine. This chain connects TRBV28 to TRBJ2-6; 12 bases are a match to TRBD1. The material sequenced was peripheral blood, taken 28 days after the second AZD1222 dose. Here the CDR3 reads CASSLLVGTGGAGANVLTF. The CDR3 nucleotides are TGTGCCAGCAGTTTACTAGTAGGGACAGGGGGCGCTGGGGCCAACGTCCTGACTTTC.